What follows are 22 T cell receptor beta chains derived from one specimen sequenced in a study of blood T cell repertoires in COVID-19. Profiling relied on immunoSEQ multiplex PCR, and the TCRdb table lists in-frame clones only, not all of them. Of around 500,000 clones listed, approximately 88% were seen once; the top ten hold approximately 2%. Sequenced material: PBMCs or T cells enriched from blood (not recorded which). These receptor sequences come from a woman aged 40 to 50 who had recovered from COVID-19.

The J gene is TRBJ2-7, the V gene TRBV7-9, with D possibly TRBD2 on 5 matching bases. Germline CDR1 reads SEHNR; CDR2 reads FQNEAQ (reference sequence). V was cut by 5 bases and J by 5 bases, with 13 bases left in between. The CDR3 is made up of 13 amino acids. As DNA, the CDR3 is TGTGCCAGCAGCACCTCAAGAGCGGACGAGCAGTACTTC. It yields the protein CASSTSRADEQYF.

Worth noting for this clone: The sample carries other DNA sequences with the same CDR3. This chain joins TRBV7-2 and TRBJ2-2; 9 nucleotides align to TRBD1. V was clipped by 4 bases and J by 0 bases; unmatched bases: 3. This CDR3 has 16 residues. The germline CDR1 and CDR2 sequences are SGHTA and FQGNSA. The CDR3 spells CASSSRTGANTGELFF. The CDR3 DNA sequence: TGTGCCAGCAGCTCACGGACAGGGGCGAACACCGGGGAGCTGTTTTTT.

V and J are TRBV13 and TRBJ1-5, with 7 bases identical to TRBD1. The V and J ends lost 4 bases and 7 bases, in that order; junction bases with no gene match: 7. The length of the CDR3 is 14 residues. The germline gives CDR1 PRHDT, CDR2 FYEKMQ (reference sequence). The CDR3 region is CASSSGQAGQPQHF. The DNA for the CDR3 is TGTGCCAGCAGCTCCGGACAGGCGGGGCAGCCCCAGCATTTT.

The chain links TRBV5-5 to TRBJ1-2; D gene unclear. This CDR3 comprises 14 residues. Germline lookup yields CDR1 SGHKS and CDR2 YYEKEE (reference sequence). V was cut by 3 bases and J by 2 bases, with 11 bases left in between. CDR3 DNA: TGTGCCAGCAGCTCGGAACAGTACAACTATGGCTACACCTTC. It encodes CASSSEQYNYGYTF.

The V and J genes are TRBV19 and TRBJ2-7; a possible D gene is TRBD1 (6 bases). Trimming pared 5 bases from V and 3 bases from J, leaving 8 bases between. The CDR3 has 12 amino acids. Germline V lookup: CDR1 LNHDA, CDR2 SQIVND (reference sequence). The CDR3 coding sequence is TGTGCCAGTAGTGCACAGGGCTACGAGCAGTACTTC. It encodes CASSAQGYEQYF.

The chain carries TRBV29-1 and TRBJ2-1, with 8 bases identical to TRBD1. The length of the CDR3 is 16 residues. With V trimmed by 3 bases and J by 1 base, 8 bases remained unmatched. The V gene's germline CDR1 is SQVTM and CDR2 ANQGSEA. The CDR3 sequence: CSVEVGQGSSYNEQFF. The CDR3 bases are TGCAGCGTTGAGGTTGGACAGGGCAGTTCCTACAATGAGCAGTTCTTC.

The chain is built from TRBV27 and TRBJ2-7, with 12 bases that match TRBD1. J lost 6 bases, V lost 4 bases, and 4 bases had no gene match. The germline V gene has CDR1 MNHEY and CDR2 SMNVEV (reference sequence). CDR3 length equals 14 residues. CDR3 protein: CASSWGTGGGEQYF. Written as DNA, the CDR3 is TGTGCCAGCAGTTGGGGGACAGGGGGCGGCGAGCAGTACTTC.

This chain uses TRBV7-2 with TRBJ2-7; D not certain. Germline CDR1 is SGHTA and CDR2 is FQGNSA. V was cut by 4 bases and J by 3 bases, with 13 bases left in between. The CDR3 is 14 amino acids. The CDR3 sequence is CASSSFTSFYEQYF. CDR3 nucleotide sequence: TGTGCCAGCAGCTCGTTCACTTCTTTCTACGAGCAGTACTTC.

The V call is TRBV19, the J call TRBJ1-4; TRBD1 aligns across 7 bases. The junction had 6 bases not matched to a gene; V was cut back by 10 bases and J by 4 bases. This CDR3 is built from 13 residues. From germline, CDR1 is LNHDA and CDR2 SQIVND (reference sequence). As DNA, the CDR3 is TGTGCCACCCGGGACAGCATTAATGAAAAACTGTTTTTT. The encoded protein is CATRDSINEKLFF.

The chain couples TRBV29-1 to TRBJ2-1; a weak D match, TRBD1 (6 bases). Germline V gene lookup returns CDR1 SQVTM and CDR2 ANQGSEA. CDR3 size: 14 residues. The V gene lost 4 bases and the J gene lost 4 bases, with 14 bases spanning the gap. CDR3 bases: TGCAGCGTTGTGTGGCCAGGGGTTTACAATGAGCAGTTCTTC. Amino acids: CSVVWPGVYNEQFF.

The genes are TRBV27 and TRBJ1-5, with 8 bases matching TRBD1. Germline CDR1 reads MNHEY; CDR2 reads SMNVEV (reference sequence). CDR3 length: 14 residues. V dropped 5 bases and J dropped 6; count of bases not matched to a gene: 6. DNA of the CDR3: TGTGCCAGCAGTCGTCACAGGGGGAGTCAGCCCCAGCATTTT. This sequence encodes CASSRHRGSQPQHF.

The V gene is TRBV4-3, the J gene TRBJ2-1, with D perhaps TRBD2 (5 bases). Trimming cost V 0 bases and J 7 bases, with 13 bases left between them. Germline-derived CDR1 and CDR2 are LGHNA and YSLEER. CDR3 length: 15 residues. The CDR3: CASSQDLVSGNEQFF. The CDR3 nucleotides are TGCGCCAGCAGCCAAGATCTTGTTTCGGGGAATGAGCAGTTCTTC.

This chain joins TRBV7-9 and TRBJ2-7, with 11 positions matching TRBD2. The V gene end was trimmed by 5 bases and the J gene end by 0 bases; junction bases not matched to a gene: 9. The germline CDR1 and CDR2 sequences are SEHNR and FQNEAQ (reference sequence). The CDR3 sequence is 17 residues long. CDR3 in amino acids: CASSPGTSGTLSYEQYF. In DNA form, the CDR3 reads TGTGCCAGCAGCCCGGGGACTAGCGGTACCCTCTCCTACGAGCAGTACTTC.

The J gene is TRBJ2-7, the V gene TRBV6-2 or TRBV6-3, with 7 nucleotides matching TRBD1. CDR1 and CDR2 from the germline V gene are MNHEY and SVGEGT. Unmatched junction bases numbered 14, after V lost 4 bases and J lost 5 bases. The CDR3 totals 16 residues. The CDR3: CASSFLSTGSFDEQYF. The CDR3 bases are TGTGCCAGCAGTTTCCTCTCGACAGGGTCCTTTGACGAGCAGTACTTC.

The CDR3 spells CASRRGLAGGSDTQYF. Written as DNA, the CDR3 is TGCGCCAGCAGACGTGGACTAGCGGGAGGATCAGATACGCAGTATTTT. The rearrangement uses TRBV10-2 and TRBJ2-3; 14 bases fit TRBD2. CDR3 length: 16 amino acids. Germline assignment: CDR1 WSHSY and CDR2 SAAADI. J was trimmed by 4 bases and V by 6 bases; bases with no gene match: 6.

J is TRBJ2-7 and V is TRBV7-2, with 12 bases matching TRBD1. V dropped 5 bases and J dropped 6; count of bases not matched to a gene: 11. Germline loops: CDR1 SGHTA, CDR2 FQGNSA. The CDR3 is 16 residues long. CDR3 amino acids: CASSPSWDRGLGEQYF. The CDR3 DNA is TGTGCCAGCAGCCCGAGTTGGGACAGGGGGCTCGGCGAGCAGTACTTC.

In DNA, the CDR3 is TGTGCCACCAGCAGAGAGGGCGGGAGGGCCTTGTATGAGCAGTTCTTC. Amino acid sequence: CATSREGGRALYEQFF. The chain combines TRBV15 with TRBJ2-1; 9 bases fit TRBD2. In germline, CDR1 is LNHNV, CDR2 YYDKDF (reference sequence). V lost 0 bases, J lost 8 bases, and 8 bases stayed unmatched. The CDR3 has 16 amino acids.

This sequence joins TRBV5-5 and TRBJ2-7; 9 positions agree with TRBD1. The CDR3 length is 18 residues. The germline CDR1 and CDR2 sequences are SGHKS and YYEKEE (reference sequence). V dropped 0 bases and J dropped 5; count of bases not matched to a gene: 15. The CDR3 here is CASSLVPGTGSALDEQYF. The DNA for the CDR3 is TGTGCCAGCAGCTTGGTTCCCGGGACAGGGTCCGCTTTGGACGAGCAGTACTTC.

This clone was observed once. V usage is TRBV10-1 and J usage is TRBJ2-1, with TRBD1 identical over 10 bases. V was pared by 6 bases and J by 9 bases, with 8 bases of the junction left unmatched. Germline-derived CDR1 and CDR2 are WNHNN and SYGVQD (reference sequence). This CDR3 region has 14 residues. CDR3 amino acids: CASSPGQGSSEQFF. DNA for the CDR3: TGCGCCAGCAGCCCGGGACAGGGGTCCAGTGAGCAGTTCTTC.

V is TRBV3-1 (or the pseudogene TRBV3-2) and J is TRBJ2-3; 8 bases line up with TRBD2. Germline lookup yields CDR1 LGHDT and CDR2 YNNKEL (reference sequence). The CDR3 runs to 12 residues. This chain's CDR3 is CASRSGADTQYF. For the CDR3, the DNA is TGTGCGTCCCGTAGCGGGGCAGATACGCAGTATTTT.

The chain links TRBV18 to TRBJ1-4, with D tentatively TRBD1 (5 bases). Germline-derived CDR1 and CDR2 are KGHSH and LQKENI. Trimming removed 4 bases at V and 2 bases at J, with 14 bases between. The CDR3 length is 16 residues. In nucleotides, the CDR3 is TGTGCCAGCTCACAGGACACTCTATATACTAATGAAAAACTGTTTTTT. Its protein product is CASSQDTLYTNEKLFF.

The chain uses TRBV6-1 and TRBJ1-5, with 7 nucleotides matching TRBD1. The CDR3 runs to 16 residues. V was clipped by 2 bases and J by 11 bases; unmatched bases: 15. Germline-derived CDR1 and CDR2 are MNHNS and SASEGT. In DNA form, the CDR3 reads TGTGCCAGCAGTGAAAGCCAGAAACAGGGGAGAGAATCCCAGCATTTT. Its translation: CASSESQKQGRESQHF.